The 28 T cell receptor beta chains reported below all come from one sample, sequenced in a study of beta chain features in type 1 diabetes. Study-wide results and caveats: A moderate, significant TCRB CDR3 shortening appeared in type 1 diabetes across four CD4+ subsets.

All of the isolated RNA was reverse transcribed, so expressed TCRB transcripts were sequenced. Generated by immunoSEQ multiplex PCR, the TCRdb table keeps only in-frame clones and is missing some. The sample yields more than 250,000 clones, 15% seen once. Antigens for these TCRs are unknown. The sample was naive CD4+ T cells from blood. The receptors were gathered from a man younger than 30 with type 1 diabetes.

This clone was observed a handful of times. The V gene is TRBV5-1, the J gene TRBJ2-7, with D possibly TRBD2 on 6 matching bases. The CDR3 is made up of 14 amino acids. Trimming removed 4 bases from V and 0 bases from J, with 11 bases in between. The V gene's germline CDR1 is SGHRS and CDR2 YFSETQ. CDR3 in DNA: TGCGCCAGCAGCCCTCCGACTAGCTCCTACGAGCAGTACTTC. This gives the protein CASSPPTSSYEQYF. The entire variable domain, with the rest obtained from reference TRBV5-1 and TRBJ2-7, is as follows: KAGVTQTPRYLIKTRGQQVTLSCSPISGHRSVSWYQQTPGQGLQFLFEYFSETQRNKGNFPGRFSGRQFSNSRSEMNVSTLELGDSALYLCASSPPTSSYEQYFGPGTRLTVT.

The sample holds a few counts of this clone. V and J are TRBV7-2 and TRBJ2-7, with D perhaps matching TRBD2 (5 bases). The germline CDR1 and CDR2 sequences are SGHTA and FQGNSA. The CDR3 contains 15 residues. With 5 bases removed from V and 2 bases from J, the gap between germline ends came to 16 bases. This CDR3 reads CASSRSPGGPYEQYF. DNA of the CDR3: TGTGCCAGCAGCCGATCCCCCGGCGGGCCCTACGAGCAGTACTTC.

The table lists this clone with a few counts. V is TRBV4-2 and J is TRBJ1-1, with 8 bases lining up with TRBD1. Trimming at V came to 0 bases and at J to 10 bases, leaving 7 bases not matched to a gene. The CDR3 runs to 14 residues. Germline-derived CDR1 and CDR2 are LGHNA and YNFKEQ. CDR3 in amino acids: CASSQDLFGTGAFF. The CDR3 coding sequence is TGTGCCAGCAGCCAAGATCTATTCGGGACAGGAGCTTTCTTT.

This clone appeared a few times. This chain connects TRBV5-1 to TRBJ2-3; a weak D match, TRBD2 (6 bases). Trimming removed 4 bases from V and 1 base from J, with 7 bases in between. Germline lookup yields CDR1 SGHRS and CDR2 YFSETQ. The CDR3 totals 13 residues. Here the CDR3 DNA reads TGCGCCAGCAGCGGGGAGGGCACAGATACGCAGTATTTT. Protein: CASSGEGTDTQYF.

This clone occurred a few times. The CDR3 reads CASSLGDTGELFF. For the CDR3, the DNA is TGCGCCAGCAGCCTCGGGGACACCGGGGAGCTGTTTTTT. This sequence joins TRBV5-1 and TRBJ2-2, with D maybe TRBD2 (5 bases). Trimming stripped 4 bases from V and 3 bases from J, with 7 bases between. Germline V gene data show CDR1 as SGHRS and CDR2 as YFSETQ. The CDR3 totals 13 residues.

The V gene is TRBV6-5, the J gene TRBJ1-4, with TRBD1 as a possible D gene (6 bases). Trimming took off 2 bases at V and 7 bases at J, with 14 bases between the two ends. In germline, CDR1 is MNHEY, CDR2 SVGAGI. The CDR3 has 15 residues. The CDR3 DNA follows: TGTGCCAGCAGTTACCAGCCAGGGGCCTTTGAAAAACTGTTTTTT. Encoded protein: CASSYQPGAFEKLFF.

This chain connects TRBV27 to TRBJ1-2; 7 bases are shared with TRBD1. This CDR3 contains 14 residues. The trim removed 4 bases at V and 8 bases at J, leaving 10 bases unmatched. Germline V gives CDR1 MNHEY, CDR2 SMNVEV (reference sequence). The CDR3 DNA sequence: TGTGCCAGCAGTTGGACAGGACAAAGTGGGGGCTACACCTTC. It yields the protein CASSWTGQSGGYTF.

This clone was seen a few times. The CDR3 nucleotides are TGTGCCAGCAGCCCCTTGGGCAGGATCACCGGGGAGCTGTTTTTT. Amino acid sequence: CASSPLGRITGELFF. V gene TRBV7-7 combines with J gene TRBJ2-2; no clear D. Trimming cost V 5 bases and J 4 bases, with 14 bases left between them. Germline V gene sequence: CDR1 SSHAT, CDR2 FNYEAQ (reference sequence). The CDR3 covers 15 residues.

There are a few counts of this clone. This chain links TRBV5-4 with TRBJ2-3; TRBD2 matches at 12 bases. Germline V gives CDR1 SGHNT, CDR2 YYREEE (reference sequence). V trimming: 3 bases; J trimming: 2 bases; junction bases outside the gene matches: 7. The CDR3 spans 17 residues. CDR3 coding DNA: TGTGCCAGCAGCTCCGGTCCTAGCGGGGGGGACACAGATACGCAGTATTTT. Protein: CASSSGPSGGDTDTQYF.

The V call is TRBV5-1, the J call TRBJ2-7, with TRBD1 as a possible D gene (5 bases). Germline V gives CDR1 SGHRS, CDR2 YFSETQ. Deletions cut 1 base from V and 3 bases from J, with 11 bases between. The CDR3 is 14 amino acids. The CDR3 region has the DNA TGCGCCAGCAGCTTGAGTACAGGCAACTACGAGCAGTACTTC. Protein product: CASSLSTGNYEQYF. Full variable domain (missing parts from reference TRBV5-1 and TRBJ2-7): KAGVTQTPRYLIKTRGQQVTLSCSPISGHRSVSWYQQTPGQGLQFLFEYFSETQRNKGNFPGRFSGRQFSNSRSEMNVSTLELGDSALYLCASSLSTGNYEQYFGPGTRLTVT.

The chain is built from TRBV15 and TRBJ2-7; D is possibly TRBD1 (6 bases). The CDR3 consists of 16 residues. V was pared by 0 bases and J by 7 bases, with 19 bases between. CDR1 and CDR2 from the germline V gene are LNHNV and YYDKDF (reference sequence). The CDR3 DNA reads TGTGCCACCAGCAGAGATCGAGTGGGGGCTGTGCGGGAGCAGTACTTC. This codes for CATSRDRVGAVREQYF.

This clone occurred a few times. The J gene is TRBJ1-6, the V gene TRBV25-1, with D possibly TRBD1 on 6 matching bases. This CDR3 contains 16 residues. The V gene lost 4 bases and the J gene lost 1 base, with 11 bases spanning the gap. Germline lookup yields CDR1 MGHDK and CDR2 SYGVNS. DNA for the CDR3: TGTGCCAGCAGTGGAGGCAGGGGATCCTATAATTCACCCCTCCACTTT. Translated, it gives CASSGGRGSYNSPLHF.

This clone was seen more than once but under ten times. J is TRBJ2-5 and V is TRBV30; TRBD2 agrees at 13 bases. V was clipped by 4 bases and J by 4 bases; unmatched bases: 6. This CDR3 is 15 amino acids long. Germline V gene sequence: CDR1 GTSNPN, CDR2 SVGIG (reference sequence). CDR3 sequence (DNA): TGTGCCTGGACAAGGGGACTAGCGGGGCCAGAGACCCAGTACTTC. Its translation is CAWTRGLAGPETQYF.

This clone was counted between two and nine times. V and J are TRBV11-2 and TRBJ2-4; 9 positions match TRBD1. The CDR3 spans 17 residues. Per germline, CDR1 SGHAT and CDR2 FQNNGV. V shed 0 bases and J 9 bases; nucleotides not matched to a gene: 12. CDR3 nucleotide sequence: TGTGCCAGCAGCTTAGACGGGACAGGGTCTACATGGAGCATTCAGTACTTC. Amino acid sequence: CASSLDGTGSTWSIQYF.

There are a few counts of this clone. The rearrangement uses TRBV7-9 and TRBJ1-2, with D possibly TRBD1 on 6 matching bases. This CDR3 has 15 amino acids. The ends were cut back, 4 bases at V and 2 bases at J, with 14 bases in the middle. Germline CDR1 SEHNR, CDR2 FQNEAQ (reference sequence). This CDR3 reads CASSWDTRGNYGYTF. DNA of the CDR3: TGTGCCAGCAGCTGGGACACCCGCGGGAACTATGGCTACACCTTC.

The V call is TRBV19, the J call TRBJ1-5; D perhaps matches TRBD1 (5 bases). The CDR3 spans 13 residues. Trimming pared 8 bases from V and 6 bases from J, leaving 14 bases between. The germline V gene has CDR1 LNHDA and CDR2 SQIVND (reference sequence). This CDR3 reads CASGGTGAQPQHF. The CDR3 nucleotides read TGTGCCAGTGGTGGGACTGGGGCTCAGCCCCAGCATTTT. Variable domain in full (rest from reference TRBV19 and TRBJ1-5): DGGITQSPKYLFRKEGQNVTLSCEQNLNHDAMYWYRQDPGQGLRLIYYSQIVNDFQKGDIAEGYSVSREKKESFPLTVTSAQKNPTAFYLCASGGTGAQPQHFGDGTRLSIL.

The CDR3 region is CASSYSSSQLTGELFF. The DNA for the CDR3 is TGTGCCAGCAGTTACTCGAGTAGCCAACTCACCGGGGAGCTGTTTTTT. The J gene is TRBJ2-2, the V gene TRBV6-5; D is undetermined. There are 16 residues in the CDR3. Germline lookup yields CDR1 MNHEY and CDR2 SVGAGI. Trimming cost V 0 bases and J 4 bases, with 12 bases left between them.

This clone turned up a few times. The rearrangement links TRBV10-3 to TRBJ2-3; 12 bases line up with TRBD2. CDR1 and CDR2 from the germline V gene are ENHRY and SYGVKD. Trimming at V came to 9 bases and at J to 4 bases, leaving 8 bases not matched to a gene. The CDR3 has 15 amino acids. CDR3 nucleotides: TGTGCCATAAACTTCCCTAGCGGGAGGGCAGATACGCAGTATTTT. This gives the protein CAINFPSGRADTQYF.

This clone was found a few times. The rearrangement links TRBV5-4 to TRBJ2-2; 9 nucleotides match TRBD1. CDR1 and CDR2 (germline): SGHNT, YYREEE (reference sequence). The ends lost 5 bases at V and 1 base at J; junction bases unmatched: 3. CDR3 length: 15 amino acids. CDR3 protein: CASRRDRVNTGELFF. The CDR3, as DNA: TGTGCCAGCAGGCGGGACAGGGTGAACACCGGGGAGCTGTTTTTT. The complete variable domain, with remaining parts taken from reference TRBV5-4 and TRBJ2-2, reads ETGVTQSPTHLIKTRGQQVTLRCSSQSGHNTVSWYQQALGQGPQFIFQYYREEENGRGNFPPRFSGLQFPNYSSELNVNALELDDSALYLCASRRDRVNTGELFFGEGSRLTVL.

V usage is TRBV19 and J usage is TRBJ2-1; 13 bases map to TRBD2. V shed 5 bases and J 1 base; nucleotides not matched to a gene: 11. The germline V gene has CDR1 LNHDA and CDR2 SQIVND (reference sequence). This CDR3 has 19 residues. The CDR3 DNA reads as TGTGCCAGTAGTGTACCGGGGACTAGCGGGATAAGATCCTACAATGAGCAGTTCTTC. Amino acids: CASSVPGTSGIRSYNEQFF.

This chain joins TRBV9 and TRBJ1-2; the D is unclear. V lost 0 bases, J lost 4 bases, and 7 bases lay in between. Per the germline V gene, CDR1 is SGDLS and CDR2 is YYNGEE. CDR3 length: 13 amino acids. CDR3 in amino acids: CASSVAFSYGYTF. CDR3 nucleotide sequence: TGTGCCAGCAGCGTAGCCTTCTCCTATGGCTACACCTTC.

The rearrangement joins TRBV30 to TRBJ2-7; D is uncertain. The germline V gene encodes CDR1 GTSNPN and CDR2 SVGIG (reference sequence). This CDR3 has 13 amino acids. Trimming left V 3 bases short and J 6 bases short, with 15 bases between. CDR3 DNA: TGTGCCTGGAGGAGGTCCCTATTTGGCGAGCAGTACTTC. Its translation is CAWRRSLFGEQYF. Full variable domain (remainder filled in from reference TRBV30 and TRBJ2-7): SQTIHQWPATLVQPVGSPLSLECTVEGTSNPNLYWYRQAAGRGLQLLFYSVGIGQISSEVPQNLSASRPQDRQFILSSKKLLLSDSGFYLCAWRRSLFGEQYFGPGTRLTVT.

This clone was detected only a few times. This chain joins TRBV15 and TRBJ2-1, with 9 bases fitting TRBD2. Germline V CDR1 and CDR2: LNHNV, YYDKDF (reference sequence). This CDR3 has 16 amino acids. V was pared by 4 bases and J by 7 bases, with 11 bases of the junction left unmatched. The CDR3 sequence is CATSKARLAGWNEQFF. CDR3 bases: TGTGCCACCAGCAAAGCTCGGCTAGCGGGATGGAATGAGCAGTTCTTC.

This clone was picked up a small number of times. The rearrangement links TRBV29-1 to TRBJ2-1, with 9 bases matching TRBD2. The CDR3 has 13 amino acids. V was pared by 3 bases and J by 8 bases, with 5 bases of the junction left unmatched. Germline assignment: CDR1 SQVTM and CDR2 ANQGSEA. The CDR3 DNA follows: TGCAGCGTTGAGGGACTAGCAGCCCATGAGCAGTTCTTC. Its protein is CSVEGLAAHEQFF.

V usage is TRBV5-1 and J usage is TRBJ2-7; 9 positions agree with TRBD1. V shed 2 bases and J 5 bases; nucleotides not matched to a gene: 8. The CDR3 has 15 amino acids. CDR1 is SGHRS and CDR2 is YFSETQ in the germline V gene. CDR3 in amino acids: CASSFRPGTGNEQYF. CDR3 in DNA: TGCGCCAGCAGCTTCCGTCCCGGGACAGGGAACGAGCAGTACTTC. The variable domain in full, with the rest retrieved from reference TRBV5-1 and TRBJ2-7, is KAGVTQTPRYLIKTRGQQVTLSCSPISGHRSVSWYQQTPGQGLQFLFEYFSETQRNKGNFPGRFSGRQFSNSRSEMNVSTLELGDSALYLCASSFRPGTGNEQYFGPGTRLTVT.

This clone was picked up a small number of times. The CDR3 DNA is TGTGCCAGCAGACCACAGAGCTACGAGCAGTACTTC. As protein: CASRPQSYEQYF. The chain joins TRBV2 to TRBJ2-7; D gene uncertain. Germline assignment: CDR1 SNHLY and CDR2 FYNNEI. V shed 6 bases and J shed 3 bases, with 9 bases lying between them. The CDR3 extends over 12 amino acids. The full variable domain, in which reference TRBV2 and TRBJ2-7 provide the parts outside the CDR3, is EPEVTQTPSHQVTQMGQEVILRCVPISNHLYFYWYRQILGQKVEFLVSFYNNEISEKSEIFDDQFSVERPDGSNFTLKIRSTKLEDSAMYFCASRPQSYEQYFGPGTRLTVT.

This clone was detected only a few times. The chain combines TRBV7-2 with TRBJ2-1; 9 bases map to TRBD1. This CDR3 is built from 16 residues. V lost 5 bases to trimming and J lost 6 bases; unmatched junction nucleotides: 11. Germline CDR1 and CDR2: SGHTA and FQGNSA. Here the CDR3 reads CASSPGGGQGRNEQFF. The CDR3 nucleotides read TGTGCCAGCAGCCCCGGTGGGGGACAGGGTCGCAATGAGCAGTTCTTC.

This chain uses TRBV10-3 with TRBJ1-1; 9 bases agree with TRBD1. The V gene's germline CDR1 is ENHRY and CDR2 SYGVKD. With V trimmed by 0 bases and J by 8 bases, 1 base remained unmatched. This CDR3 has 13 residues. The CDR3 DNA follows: TGTGCCATCAGTGAGTCGGGGACAGGGGAAGCTTTCTTT. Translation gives CAISESGTGEAFF.